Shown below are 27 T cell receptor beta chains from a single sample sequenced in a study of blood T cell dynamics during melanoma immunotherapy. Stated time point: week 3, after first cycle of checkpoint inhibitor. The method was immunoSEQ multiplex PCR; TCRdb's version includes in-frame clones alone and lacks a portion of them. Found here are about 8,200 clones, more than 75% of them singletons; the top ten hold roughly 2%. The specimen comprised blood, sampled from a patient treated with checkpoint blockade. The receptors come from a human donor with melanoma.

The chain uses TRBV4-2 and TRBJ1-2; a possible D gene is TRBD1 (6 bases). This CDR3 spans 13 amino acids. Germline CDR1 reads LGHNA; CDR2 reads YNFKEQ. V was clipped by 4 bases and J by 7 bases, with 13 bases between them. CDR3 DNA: TGTGCCAGCAGCCGCGGAACAGGGTTTGGCTACACCTTC. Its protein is CASSRGTGFGYTF.

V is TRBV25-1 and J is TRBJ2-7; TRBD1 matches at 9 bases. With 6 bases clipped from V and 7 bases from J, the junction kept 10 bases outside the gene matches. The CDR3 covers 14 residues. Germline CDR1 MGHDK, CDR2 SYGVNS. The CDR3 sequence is CASSHWDREIEQYF. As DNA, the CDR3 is TGTGCCAGCAGCCACTGGGACAGGGAGATAGAGCAGTACTTC.

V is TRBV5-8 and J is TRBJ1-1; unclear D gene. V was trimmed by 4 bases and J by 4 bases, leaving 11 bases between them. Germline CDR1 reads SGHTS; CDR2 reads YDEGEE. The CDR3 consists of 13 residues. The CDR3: CASSVGLGTEAFF. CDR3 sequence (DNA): TGTGCCAGCAGCGTAGGGCTGGGCACTGAAGCTTTCTTT.

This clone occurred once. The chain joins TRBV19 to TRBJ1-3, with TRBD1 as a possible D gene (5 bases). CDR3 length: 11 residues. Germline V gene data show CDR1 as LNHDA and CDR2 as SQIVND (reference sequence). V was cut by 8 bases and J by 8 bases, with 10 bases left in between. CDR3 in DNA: TGTGCCAGTGGGACGGACTACACCATATATTTT. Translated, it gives CASGTDYTIYF.

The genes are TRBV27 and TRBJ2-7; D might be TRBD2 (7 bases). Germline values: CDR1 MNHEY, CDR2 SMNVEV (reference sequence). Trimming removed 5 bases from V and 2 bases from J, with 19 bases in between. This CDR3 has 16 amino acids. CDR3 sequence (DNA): TGTGCCAGCAGTCCCACCCAGGGGAGGGGTGCCTACGAGCAGTACTTC. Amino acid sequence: CASSPTQGRGAYEQYF.

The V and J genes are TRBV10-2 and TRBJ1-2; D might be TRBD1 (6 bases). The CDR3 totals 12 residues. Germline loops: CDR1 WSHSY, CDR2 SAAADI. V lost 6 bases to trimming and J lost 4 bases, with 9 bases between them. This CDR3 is CASRTDSYGYTF. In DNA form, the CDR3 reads TGCGCCAGCAGAACGGACAGCTATGGCTACACCTTC.

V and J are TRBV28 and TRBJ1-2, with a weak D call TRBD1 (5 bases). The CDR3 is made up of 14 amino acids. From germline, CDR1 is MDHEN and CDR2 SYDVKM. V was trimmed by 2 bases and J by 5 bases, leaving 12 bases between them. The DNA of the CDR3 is TGTGCCAGCAGTTTACAGGGTCTAGGGTATGGCTACACCTTC. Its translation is CASSLQGLGYGYTF.

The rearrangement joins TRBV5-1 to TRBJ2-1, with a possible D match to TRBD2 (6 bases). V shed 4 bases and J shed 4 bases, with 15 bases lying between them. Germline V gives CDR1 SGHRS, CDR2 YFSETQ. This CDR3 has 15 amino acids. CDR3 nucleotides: TGCGCCAGCAGCCTATCGCCGGCGGGATACAATGAGCAGTTCTTC. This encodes CASSLSPAGYNEQFF.

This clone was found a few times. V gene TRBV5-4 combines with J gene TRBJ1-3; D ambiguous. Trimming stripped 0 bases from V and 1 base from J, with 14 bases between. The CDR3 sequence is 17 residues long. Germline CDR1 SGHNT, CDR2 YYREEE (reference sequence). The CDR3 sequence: CASSLGGNRASGNTIYF. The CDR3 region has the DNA TGTGCCAGCAGCTTGGGGGGTAACAGAGCTTCTGGAAACACCATATATTTT. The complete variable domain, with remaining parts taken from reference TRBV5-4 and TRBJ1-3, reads ETGVTQSPTHLIKTRGQQVTLRCSSQSGHNTVSWYQQALGQGPQFIFQYYREEENGRGNFPPRFSGLQFPNYSSELNVNALELDDSALYLCASSLGGNRASGNTIYFGEGSWLTVV.

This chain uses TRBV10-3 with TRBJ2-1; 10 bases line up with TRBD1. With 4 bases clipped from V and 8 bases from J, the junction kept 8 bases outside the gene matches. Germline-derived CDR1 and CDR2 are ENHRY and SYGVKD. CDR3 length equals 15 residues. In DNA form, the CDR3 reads TGTGCCATCAGTGGAGGGGGACAGGGGACCGATGAGCAGTTCTTC. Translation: CAISGGGQGTDEQFF.

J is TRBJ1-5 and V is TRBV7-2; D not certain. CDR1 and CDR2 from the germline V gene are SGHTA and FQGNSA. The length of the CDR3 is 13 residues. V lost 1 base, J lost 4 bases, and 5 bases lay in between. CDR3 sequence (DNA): TGTGCCAGCAGCTTAGACCCAAATCAGCCCCAGCATTTT. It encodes CASSLDPNQPQHF.

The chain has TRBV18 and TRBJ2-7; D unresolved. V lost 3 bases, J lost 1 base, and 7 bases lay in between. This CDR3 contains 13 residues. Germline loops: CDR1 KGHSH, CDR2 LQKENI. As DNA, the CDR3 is TGTGCCAGCTCACCGGTCGGATCCTACGAGCAGTACTTC. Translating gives CASSPVGSYEQYF.

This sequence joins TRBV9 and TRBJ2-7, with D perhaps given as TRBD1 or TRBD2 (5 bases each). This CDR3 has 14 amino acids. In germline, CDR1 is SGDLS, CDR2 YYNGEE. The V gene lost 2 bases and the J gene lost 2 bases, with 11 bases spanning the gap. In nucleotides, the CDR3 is TGTGCCAGCAGCGTGGCAGGGACCCCCTACGAGCAGTACTTC. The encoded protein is CASSVAGTPYEQYF.

CDR3 nucleotides: TGTGCCAGCAGCCCTGGACTAGAGCGCGAGCAGTACTTC. This encodes CASSPGLEREQYF. The V and J genes are TRBV11-2 and TRBJ2-5; 7 nucleotides align to TRBD2. The DNA end is a closer match to TRBJ2-7, so the J assignment may be wrong. The germline V gene has CDR1 SGHAT and CDR2 FQNNGV. This CDR3 contains 13 residues.

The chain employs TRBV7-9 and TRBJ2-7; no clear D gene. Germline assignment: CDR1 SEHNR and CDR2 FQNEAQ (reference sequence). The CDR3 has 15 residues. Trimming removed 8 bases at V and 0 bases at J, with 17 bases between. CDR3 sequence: CASFGEELTSYEQYF. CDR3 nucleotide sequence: TGTGCCAGCTTCGGAGAGGAATTGACCTCCTACGAGCAGTACTTC.

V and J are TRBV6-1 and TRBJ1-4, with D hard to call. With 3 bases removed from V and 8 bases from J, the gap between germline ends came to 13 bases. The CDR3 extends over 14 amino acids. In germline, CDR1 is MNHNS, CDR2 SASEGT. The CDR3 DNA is TGTGCCAGCAGTGAGGCTGCTCTGGGCGAAAAACTGTTTTTT. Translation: CASSEAALGEKLFF.

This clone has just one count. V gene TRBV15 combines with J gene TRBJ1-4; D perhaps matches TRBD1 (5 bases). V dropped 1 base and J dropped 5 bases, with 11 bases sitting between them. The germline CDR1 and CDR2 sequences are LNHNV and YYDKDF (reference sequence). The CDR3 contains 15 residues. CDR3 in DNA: TGTGCCACCAGCAGAGGTGAGGCAGGGAATGAAAAACTGTTTTTT. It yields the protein CATSRGEAGNEKLFF.

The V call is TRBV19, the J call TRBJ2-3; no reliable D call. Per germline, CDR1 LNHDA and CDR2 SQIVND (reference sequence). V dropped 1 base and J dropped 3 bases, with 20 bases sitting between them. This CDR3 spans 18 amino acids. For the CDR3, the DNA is TGTGCCAGTAGTATAGGGGCATCCCTCGGTCCCCCAACAGATACGCAGTATTTT. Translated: CASSIGASLGPPTDTQYF.

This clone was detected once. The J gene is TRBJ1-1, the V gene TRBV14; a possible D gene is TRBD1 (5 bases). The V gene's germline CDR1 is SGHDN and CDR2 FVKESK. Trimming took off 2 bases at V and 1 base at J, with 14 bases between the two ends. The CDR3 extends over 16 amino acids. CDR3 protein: CASSQMAGRGNTEAFF. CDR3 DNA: TGTGCCAGCAGCCAAATGGCAGGGAGGGGGAACACTGAAGCTTTCTTT.

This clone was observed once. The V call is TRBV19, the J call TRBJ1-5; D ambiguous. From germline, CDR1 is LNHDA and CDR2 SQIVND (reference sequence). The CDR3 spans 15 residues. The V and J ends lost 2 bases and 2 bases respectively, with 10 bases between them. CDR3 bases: TGTGCCAGTAGTATACGGCAAAGGGGCAATCAGCCCCAGCATTTT. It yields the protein CASSIRQRGNQPQHF.

CDR3 sequence (DNA): TGTGCCAGCAGTTTGAGCATGAACACTGAAGCTTTCTTT. This gives the protein CASSLSMNTEAFF. The V gene is TRBV27, the J gene TRBJ1-1; no clear D gene. V lost 3 bases to trimming and J lost 0 bases, with 5 bases between them. In germline, CDR1 is MNHEY, CDR2 SMNVEV (reference sequence). The CDR3 length is 13 residues.

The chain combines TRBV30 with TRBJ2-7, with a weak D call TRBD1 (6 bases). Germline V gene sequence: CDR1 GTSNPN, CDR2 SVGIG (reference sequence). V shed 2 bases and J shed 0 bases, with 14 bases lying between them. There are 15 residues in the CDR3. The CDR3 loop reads CAWSPTGRSSYEQYF. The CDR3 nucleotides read TGTGCCTGGAGTCCAACAGGGCGAAGCTCCTACGAGCAGTACTTC.

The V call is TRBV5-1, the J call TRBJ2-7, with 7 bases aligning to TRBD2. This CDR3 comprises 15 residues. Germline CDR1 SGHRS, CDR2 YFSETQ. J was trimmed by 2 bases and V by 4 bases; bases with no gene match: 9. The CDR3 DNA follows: TGCGCCAGCAGCCCGAGGGCTAGCGGCCCCTACGAGCAGTACTTC. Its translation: CASSPRASGPYEQYF.

The CDR3 nucleotides read TGTGCCAGCAGCTTAGCGACGGCGCTTAACTATGGCTACACCTTC. Translating gives CASSLATALNYGYTF. The V call is TRBV7-8, the J call TRBJ1-2; D not resolved. Germline CDR1 is SGHVS and CDR2 is FQNEAQ. Trimming removed 0 bases from V and 1 base from J, with 9 bases in between. This CDR3 region has 15 residues.

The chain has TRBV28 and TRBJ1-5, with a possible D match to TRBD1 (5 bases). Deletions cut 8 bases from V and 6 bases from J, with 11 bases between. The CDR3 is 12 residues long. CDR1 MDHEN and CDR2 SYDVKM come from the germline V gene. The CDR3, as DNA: TGTGCCAGCTGGGACCGGGGTCAGCCCCAGCATTTT. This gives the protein CASWDRGQPQHF. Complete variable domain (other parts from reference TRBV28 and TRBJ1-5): DVKVTQSSRYLVKRTGEKVFLECVQDMDHENMFWYRQDPGLGLRLIYFSYDVKMKEKGDIPEGYSVSREKKERFSLILESASTNQTSMYLCASWDRGQPQHFGDGTRLSIL.

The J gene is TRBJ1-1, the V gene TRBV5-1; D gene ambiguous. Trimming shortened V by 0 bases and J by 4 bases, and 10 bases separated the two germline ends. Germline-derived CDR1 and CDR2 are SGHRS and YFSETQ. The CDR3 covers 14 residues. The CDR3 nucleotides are TGCGCCAGCAGCTTGGTTGGAGGGATCACTGAAGCTTTCTTT. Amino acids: CASSLVGGITEAFF.

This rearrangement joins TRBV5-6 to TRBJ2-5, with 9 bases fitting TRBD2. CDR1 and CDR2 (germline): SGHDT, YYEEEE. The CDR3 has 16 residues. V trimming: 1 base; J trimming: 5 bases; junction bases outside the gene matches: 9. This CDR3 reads CASSLLRGRAEETQYF. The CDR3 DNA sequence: TGTGCCAGCAGCTTGTTGCGCGGGAGGGCCGAGGAGACCCAGTACTTC.